This entry describes one T cell receptor beta chain. The sample originates from a study of blood T cell repertoires in COVID-19. TCRdb's copy holds only in-frame clones and misses some; the assay was immunoSEQ multiplex PCR. Counted here are 150,000 to 200,000 clones, about 86% occurring once; the ten biggest clones make up roughly 7.3%. Per germline, CDR1 SGHDN and CDR2 FVKESK. The length of the CDR3 is 23 residues. Trimming took 4 bases from V and 1 from J; bases not matched to a gene: 22. V gene TRBV14 combines with J gene TRBJ2-6; 10 bases match TRBD1. This sequence originates from an elderly woman in a cohort sampled during active or convalescent COVID-19. The sample consisted of peripheral blood. The CDR3 region is CASSRGTRDRGTIWLSGANVLTF. The CDR3 DNA reads TGTGCCAGCAGCCGAGGGACCCGGGACAGGGGAACTATATGGTTGTCTGGGGCCAACGTCCTGACTTTC. Complete variable domain (other parts from reference TRBV14 and TRBJ2-6): EAGVTQFPSHSVIEKGQTVTLRCDPISGHDNLYWYRRVMGKEIKFLLHFVKESKQDESGMPNNRFLAERTGGTYSTLKVQPAELEDSGVYFCASSRGTRDRGTIWLSGANVLTFGAGSRLTVL.